Included here is one TCR beta chain sequence, with context. Its antigen is unknown. CDR1 is SGDLS, CDR2 YYNGEE, per germline. The CDR3 is made up of 14 amino acids. V was shortened by 0 bases and J by 7 bases, with 11 bases between the two germline ends. The sample comes from a study of radiation and T cells in renal cell carcinoma. Findings of the study overall: Baseline intratumoral clonotype presence is unknown without pretreatment biopsies.

Assay used: immunoSEQ multiplex PCR; TCRdb lists only in-frame clones, some missing. This table has 150,000 to 200,000 clones, about 87% appearing once. Time point of the sample: blood 4 weeks post-SBRT, at nephrectomy. Treatment indicated: 15 Gy SBRT to primary tumor, nephrectomy 4 weeks later. The sample consisted of blood, taken from a patient whose treatment included radiotherapy and nephrectomy. The TCR originated in a woman aged 45-59 years with renal cell carcinoma. The chain employs TRBV9 and TRBJ1-5; D unresolved. The CDR3 bases are TGTGCCAGCAGCGTAGGTGAGGAAAGGCAGCCCCAGCATTTT. This gives the protein CASSVGEERQPQHF.